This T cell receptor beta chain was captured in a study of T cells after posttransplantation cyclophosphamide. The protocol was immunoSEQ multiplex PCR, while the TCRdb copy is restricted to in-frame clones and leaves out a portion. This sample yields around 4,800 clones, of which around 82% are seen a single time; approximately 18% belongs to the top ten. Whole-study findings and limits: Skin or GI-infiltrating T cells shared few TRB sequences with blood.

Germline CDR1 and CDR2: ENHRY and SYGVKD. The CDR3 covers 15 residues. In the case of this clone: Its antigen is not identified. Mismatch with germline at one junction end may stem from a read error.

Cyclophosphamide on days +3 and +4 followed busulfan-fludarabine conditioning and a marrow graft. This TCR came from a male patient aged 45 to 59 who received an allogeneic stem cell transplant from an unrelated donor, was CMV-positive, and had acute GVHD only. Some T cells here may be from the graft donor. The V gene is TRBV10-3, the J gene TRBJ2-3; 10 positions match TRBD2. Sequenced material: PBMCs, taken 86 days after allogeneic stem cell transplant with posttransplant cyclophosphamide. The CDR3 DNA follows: TGTGCCATCACCAGTAGCGGGGGGTCCACAGATGCGCAGTATTTT. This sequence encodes CAITSSGGSTDAQYF.